This T cell receptor beta chain was recorded in a study of blood T cell repertoires in COVID-19. For the study at large: Collection of acute and convalescent COVID-19 samples took place in the United States, Italy and Spain. T cells, B-cell-depleted T cells, or PBMCs supplied cDNA or gDNA.

How the authors handled the data: Estimated nucleated cell counts came from reference gene primer amplification. Method: immunoSEQ multiplex PCR; TCRdb's copy keeps in-frame clones and lacks some. V and J calls and clone size are copied from that table; D and trimming were computed from the DNA. The sample lists about 210,000 clones; about 85% were seen once. V lost 5 bases to trimming and J lost 6 bases; unmatched junction nucleotides: 6. The V gene's germline CDR1 is SNHLY and CDR2 FYNNEI. This CDR3 spans 15 amino acids. Input material: peripheral blood. This TCR was sampled from a woman of 80 years or more with acute or convalescent COVID-19. The chain combines TRBV2 with TRBJ2-1, with 11 nucleotides matching TRBD2. The CDR3 region has the DNA TGTGCCAGCAGTAAGGGACTAGCGGAGACCAATGAGCAGTTCTTC. Protein product: CASSKGLAETNEQFF.